The 17 T cell receptor beta chains given below trace back to one sample, sequenced in a study of technical replicates of blood from several donors. The table came from immunoSEQ multiplex PCR; TCRdb's copy has only in-frame clones and leaves some out. Among about 72,000 clones listed, nearly 97% were seen once. Sequenced sample: T cells isolated from PBMCs. These receptors all stem from a human donor in good health.

This clone was observed a single time. CDR3 residues: CASLVSLAGELFF. DNA of the CDR3: TGTGCCAGCTTAGTTTCGTTAGCCGGGGAGCTGTTTTTT. The chain links TRBV13 to TRBJ2-2, with no clear D. V lost 8 bases, J lost 6 bases, and 13 bases lay in between. The CDR3 contains 13 residues. Germline V lookup: CDR1 PRHDT, CDR2 FYEKMQ (reference sequence).

A single count supports this clone. The genes are TRBV5-6 and TRBJ2-4, with 13 bases that match TRBD2. CDR3 length: 19 residues. The ends lost 0 bases at V and 1 base at J; junction bases unmatched: 7. In germline, CDR1 is SGHDT, CDR2 YYEEEE. The CDR3 DNA follows: TGTGCCAGCAGCTTGGTAATAACTAGCGGGAGGGGGGCCAAAAACATTCAGTACTTC. Protein: CASSLVITSGRGAKNIQYF.

The chain employs TRBV6-1 and TRBJ1-5; D call uncertain. CDR1 is MNHNS, CDR2 SASEGT, per germline. This CDR3 spans 14 amino acids. Trimming pared 1 base from V and 0 bases from J, leaving 4 bases between. Written as DNA, the CDR3 is TGTGCCAGCAGTGAAGTATTTAGCAATCAGCCCCAGCATTTT. This gives the protein CASSEVFSNQPQHF.

The genes are TRBV4-1 and TRBJ2-7; 7 bases are shared with TRBD2. Germline V lookup: CDR1 MGHRA, CDR2 YSYEKL. V was clipped by 4 bases and J by 0 bases; unmatched bases: 6. This CDR3 is built from 15 residues. In nucleotides, the CDR3 is TGCGCCAGCAGCCCGATTGGCGGGAGCTCCTACGAGCAGTACTTC. The encoded protein is CASSPIGGSSYEQYF.

The chain is built from TRBV7-9 and TRBJ2-2, with TRBD2 matching 7 bases. V lost 6 bases to trimming and J lost 8 bases; unmatched junction nucleotides: 12. Germline CDR1 is SEHNR and CDR2 is FQNEAQ (reference sequence). This CDR3 region has 15 residues. Written as DNA, the CDR3 is TGTGCCAGCAGTTCGGCTAGGGACTATGTGGGGGAGCTGTTTTTT. Translating it yields CASSSARDYVGELFF.

The rearrangement uses TRBV19 and TRBJ2-7; 8 nucleotides align to TRBD2. CDR1 is LNHDA and CDR2 is SQIVND in the germline V gene (reference sequence). J lost 6 bases, V lost 2 bases, and 12 bases had no gene match. This CDR3 has 16 amino acids. The CDR3: CASSIIAGSLPAEQYF. In DNA, the CDR3 is TGTGCCAGTAGTATAATAGCGGGATCCCTTCCCGCCGAGCAGTACTTC.

In this sample, this clone turned up once. The CDR3 is CASSTNGVAPQHF. The CDR3 bases are TGTGCCAGTAGTACTAACGGAGTCGCGCCCCAGCATTTT. The chain couples TRBV19 to TRBJ1-5; D gene ambiguous. The CDR3 runs 13 residues. Trimming took off 4 bases at V and 9 bases at J, with 13 bases between the two ends. From germline, CDR1 is LNHDA and CDR2 SQIVND (reference sequence).

The J gene is TRBJ2-3, the V gene TRBV29-1; D gene unclear. Germline CDR1 and CDR2: SQVTM and ANQGSEA. This CDR3 spans 13 amino acids. Trimming removed 6 bases at V and 5 bases at J, with 15 bases between. In nucleotides, the CDR3 is TGCAGCGTGGGCCTCAGAATGAAAGATACGCAGTATTTT. Protein: CSVGLRMKDTQYF.

The chain employs TRBV4-2 and TRBJ1-3; TRBD1 matches 8 bases. From germline, CDR1 is LGHNA and CDR2 YNFKEQ. The junction had 2 bases not matched to a gene; V was cut back by 0 bases and J by 1 base. The CDR3 consists of 16 residues. CDR3 in amino acids: CASSQDRQGSGNTIYF. In DNA form, the CDR3 reads TGTGCCAGCAGCCAAGACCGACAGGGGTCTGGAAACACCATATATTTT.

The genes are TRBV5-1 and TRBJ1-2, with 9 bases matching TRBD1. This CDR3 comprises 15 residues. The trim removed 0 bases at V and 6 bases at J, leaving 6 bases unmatched. From germline, CDR1 is SGHRS and CDR2 YFSETQ. This chain's CDR3 is CASSLDLGTGHGYTF. The CDR3 DNA follows: TGCGCCAGCAGCTTGGACCTAGGGACAGGGCATGGCTACACCTTC.

DNA of the CDR3: TGCGCCAGCAGCTTGGTGGGGGGGTGGAGCACAGATACGCAGTATTTT. It specifies CASSLVGGWSTDTQYF. This chain joins TRBV5-1 and TRBJ2-3; 7 nucleotides match TRBD2. CDR1 and CDR2 (germline): SGHRS, YFSETQ. The CDR3 loop spans 16 amino acids. The V and J ends lost 0 bases and 0 bases, in that order; junction bases with no gene match: 4.

CDR3: CASIGGVLTDTQYF. The CDR3 region has the DNA TGTGCCAGCATTGGGGGCGTCCTCACAGATACGCAGTATTTT. The chain recombines TRBV6-6 with TRBJ2-3, with a weak D call TRBD1 (6 bases). CDR3 size: 14 residues. Trimming left V 7 bases short and J 2 bases short, with 13 bases between. Per the germline V gene, CDR1 is MNHNY and CDR2 is SVGAGI (reference sequence).

This chain connects TRBV2 to TRBJ1-2; 7 bases match TRBD1. V dropped 4 bases and J dropped 8; count of bases not matched to a gene: 10. This CDR3 comprises 14 residues. Germline V gives CDR1 SNHLY, CDR2 FYNNEI. The CDR3 region has the DNA TGTGCCAGCAGTGGGGCAGGGGGAGGCATAGGCTACACCTTC. This gives the protein CASSGAGGGIGYTF.

The chain links TRBV6-6 to TRBJ1-1, with D perhaps TRBD1 (6 bases). Trimming took off 2 bases at V and 6 bases at J, with 13 bases between the two ends. Germline V CDR1 and CDR2: MNHNY, SVGAGI (reference sequence). The CDR3 totals 14 residues. The CDR3 is CASSYTTGTPEAFF. The CDR3 region has the DNA TGTGCCAGCAGTTACACAACCGGGACACCTGAAGCTTTCTTT.

CDR3: CASSLTGVDGYTF. In DNA, the CDR3 is TGTGCCAGCAGCCTCACAGGGGTGGATGGCTACACCTTC. The V call is TRBV4-2, the J call TRBJ1-2; TRBD1 aligns across 7 bases. There are 13 residues in the CDR3. The trim removed 4 bases at V and 6 bases at J, leaving 5 bases unmatched. CDR1 is LGHNA, CDR2 YNFKEQ, per germline.

This clone was seen only once. This chain connects TRBV28 to TRBJ1-2; 7 bases are shared with TRBD1. Germline CDR1 is MDHEN and CDR2 is SYDVKM. With 7 bases clipped from V and 4 bases from J, the junction kept 6 bases outside the gene matches. CDR3 size: 13 residues. CDR3 amino acids: CASISGTAYGYTF. The CDR3 nucleotides read TGTGCCAGCATCTCAGGGACAGCCTATGGCTACACCTTC.

V is TRBV9 and J is TRBJ2-2; D unclear. The V end was cut by 3 bases, the J end by 5 bases, with 5 bases between. This CDR3 has 12 amino acids. Looked up from germline, CDR1 is SGDLS and CDR2 is YYNGEE. The CDR3 reads CASSEETGELFF. The CDR3 DNA reads as TGTGCCAGCAGCGAGGAGACCGGGGAGCTGTTTTTT.